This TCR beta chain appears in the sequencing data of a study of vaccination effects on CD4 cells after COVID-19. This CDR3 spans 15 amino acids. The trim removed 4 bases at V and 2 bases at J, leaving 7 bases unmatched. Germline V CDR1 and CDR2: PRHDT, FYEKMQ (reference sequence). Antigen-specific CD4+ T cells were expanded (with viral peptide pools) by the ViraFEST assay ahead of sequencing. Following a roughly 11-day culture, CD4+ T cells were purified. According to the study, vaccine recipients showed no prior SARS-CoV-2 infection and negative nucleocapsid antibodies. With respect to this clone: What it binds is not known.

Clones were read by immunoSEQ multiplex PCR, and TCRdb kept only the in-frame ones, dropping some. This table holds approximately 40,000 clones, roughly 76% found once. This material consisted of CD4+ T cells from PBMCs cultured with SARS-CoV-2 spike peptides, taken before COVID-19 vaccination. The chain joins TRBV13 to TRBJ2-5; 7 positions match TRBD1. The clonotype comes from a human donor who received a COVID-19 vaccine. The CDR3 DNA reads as TGTGCCAGCAGCTGGACCGGGACAGCTCAAGAGACCCAGTACTTC. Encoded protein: CASSWTGTAQETQYF.